This entry is about one T cell receptor (beta chain). Method: immunoSEQ multiplex PCR; TCRdb's copy keeps in-frame clones and lacks some. The sample shows 600,000 or so clones, more than 95% of them seen only once. Naive CD8 cells lacked CD45RO and underwent positive selection for CCR7, leaving out terminally differentiated effector memory CD45RA+ cells. The sample is drawn from a study of shared clonotypes between healthy human individuals. CDR1 is SEHNR and CDR2 is FQNEAQ in the germline V gene (reference sequence). The CDR3 runs 12 residues. V lost 3 bases, J lost 5 bases, and 8 bases lay in between.

Source material: naive CD8+ T cells sorted from blood. This chain uses TRBV7-9 with TRBJ2-7, with D unclear. The receptor comes from a man aged 25 to 45 in good health. CDR3 nucleotide sequence: TGTGCCAGCAGCTTTGGGGTCCACGAGCAGTACTTC. It translates to CASSFGVHEQYF.